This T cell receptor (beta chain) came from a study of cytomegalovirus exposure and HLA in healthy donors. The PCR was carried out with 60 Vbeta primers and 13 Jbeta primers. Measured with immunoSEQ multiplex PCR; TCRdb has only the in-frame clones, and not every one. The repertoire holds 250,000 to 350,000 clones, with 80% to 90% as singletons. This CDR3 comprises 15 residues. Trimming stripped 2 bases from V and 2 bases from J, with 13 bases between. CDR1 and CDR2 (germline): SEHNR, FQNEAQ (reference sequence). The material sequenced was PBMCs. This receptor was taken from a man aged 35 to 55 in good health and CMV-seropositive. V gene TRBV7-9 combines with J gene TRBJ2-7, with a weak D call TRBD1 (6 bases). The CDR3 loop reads CASSLRAGAAYEQYF. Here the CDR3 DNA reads TGTGCCAGCAGCTTACGGGCAGGGGCGGCCTACGAGCAGTACTTC.